The 22 T cell receptor beta chains listed next were all sequenced from one sample in a study of T cell repertoires in cytomegalovirus infection. TCRdb reprocessed the reads via MiXCR and lists one record per CDR3 protein. The data show just over 150,000 distinct CDR3 sequences, 23% seen once. Material: PBMCs. Every receptor here comes from a human donor in good health (CMV status not recorded). Some clones in this sample may be carry-over from other donors' samples.

At least ten counts were recorded for this clonotype. The chain is built from TRBV12-3 or TRBV12-4 and TRBJ1-1; D gene unclear. The CDR3 totals 12 residues. Trimming took off 5 bases at V and 4 bases at J, with 8 bases between the two ends. In DNA form, the CDR3 reads TGTGCCAGCAGTACAGTAATCACTGAAGCTTTCTTT. Translating gives CASSTVITEAFF.

Concerning this clonotype itself: Just one base apart from a much larger clone, this may be a read error. The rearrangement links TRBV28 to TRBJ1-2, with 7 bases aligning to TRBD1. The V gene end was trimmed by 6 bases and the J gene end by 8 bases; junction bases not matched to a gene: 9. The CDR3 has 13 amino acids. The V gene's germline CDR1 is MDHEN and CDR2 SYDVKM. CDR3: CASSADRVRGYTF. CDR3 DNA: TGTGCCAGCAGCGCTGACAGGGTACGAGGCTACACCTTC.

This clonotype was counted only a few times. This rearrangement joins TRBV20-1 to TRBJ2-3; the match to TRBD2 covers 10 bases. With V trimmed by 6 bases and J by 3 bases, 9 bases remained unmatched. Germline lookup yields CDR1 DFQATT and CDR2 SNEGSKA (reference sequence). The CDR3 runs to 15 residues. CDR3 sequence: CSARSGGARTDTQYF. The CDR3 bases are TGCAGTGCAAGGAGCGGGGGGGCCCGGACAGATACGCAGTATTTT.

This clonotype was seen a handful of times. The chain carries TRBV9 and TRBJ2-5; no reliable D call. The CDR3 has 13 amino acids. CDR1 is SGDLS and CDR2 is YYNGEE in the germline V gene. V lost 0 bases to trimming and J lost 5 bases, with 8 bases between them. The CDR3 bases are TGTGCCAGCAGCGTAGGCCAGAGGGAGACCCAGTACTTC. It yields the protein CASSVGQRETQYF.

In this sample, this clonotype turned up a few times. The chain employs TRBV11-1 and TRBJ2-2, with D possibly being TRBD1 or TRBD2 (5 bases each). Trimming removed 8 bases from V and 4 bases from J, with 14 bases in between. This CDR3 region has 14 residues. CDR1 is SGHAT, CDR2 FQDESV, per germline (reference sequence). The CDR3 bases are TGTGCCAGCCGGACCGGGACCAGCACCGGGGAGCTGTTTTTT. Its translation is CASRTGTSTGELFF.

The chain has TRBV7-3 and TRBJ2-2; D may be TRBD2 (6 bases). Germline values: CDR1 SGHTA, CDR2 FQGTGA. This CDR3 spans 15 amino acids. The V gene lost 5 bases and the J gene lost 0 bases, with 10 bases spanning the gap. Here the CDR3 reads CASSPPGANTGELFF. CDR3 nucleotides: TGTGCCAGCAGCCCCCCGGGGGCGAACACCGGGGAGCTGTTTTTT.

This chain connects TRBV27 to TRBJ2-5; D perhaps matches TRBD1 (6 bases). The ends were cut back, 2 bases at V and 2 bases at J, with 12 bases in the middle. The CDR3 has 15 amino acids. Germline CDR1 and CDR2: MNHEY and SMNVEV (reference sequence). This chain's CDR3 is CASSLGGRGQETQYF. Here the CDR3 DNA reads TGTGCCAGCAGTTTAGGTGGAAGGGGGCAAGAGACCCAGTACTTC.

V usage is TRBV6-5 and J usage is TRBJ2-2, with D unresolved. The germline V and J ends were trimmed by 2 bases and 7 bases, with 8 bases remaining between them. The CDR3 extends over 13 amino acids. Germline V gene data show CDR1 as MNHEY and CDR2 as SVGAGI. The CDR3 spells CASSYGGDGELFF. The CDR3 DNA reads as TGTGCCAGCAGTTACGGCGGCGACGGGGAGCTGTTTTTT.

This clonotype has at least ten counts. Here the CDR3 DNA reads TGTGCCAGCAACAGGGGCGTCAATCAGCCCCAGCATTTT. It yields the protein CASNRGVNQPQHF. This sequence joins TRBV28 and TRBJ1-5, with 7 bases fitting TRBD1. J was trimmed by 3 bases and V by 7 bases; bases with no gene match: 3. The CDR3 is 13 amino acids. Looked up from germline, CDR1 is MDHEN and CDR2 is SYDVKM.

The sample holds many counts of this clonotype. CDR3 sequence: CASSLAGLGMYEQYF. Written as DNA, the CDR3 is TGTGCCAGCAGCTTAGCGGGACTGGGCATGTACGAGCAGTACTTC. The chain couples TRBV7-2 to TRBJ2-7; a possible D gene is TRBD2 (6 bases). This CDR3 comprises 15 residues. Germline V gene sequence: CDR1 SGHTA, CDR2 FQGNSA. The V end lost 0 bases, the J end lost 4 bases, and 13 bases lay between the germline ends. The full variable domain, in which reference TRBV7-2 and TRBJ2-7 provide the parts outside the CDR3, is GAGVSQSPSNKVTEKGKDVELRCDPISGHTALYWYRQSLGQGLEFLIYFQGNSAPDKSGLPSDRFSAERTGGSVSTLTIQRTQQEDSAVYLCASSLAGLGMYEQYFGPGTRLTVT.

Only a few counts were recorded for this clonotype. The genes are TRBV28 and TRBJ2-7, with a tentative D call TRBD1 (5 bases). Germline CDR1 reads MDHEN; CDR2 reads SYDVKM. V lost 2 bases, J lost 4 bases, and 9 bases lay in between. The CDR3 is 13 residues long. The CDR3 reads CASSLARVYEQYF. For the CDR3, the DNA is TGTGCCAGCAGTTTAGCCAGGGTTTACGAGCAGTACTTC.

In DNA form, the CDR3 reads TGTGCCAGCAGTTTAGCGCGGTTTGGGAACTACGAGCAGTACTTC. This translates into CASSLARFGNYEQYF. The genes are TRBV12-3 or TRBV12-4 and TRBJ2-7; D gene uncertain. This CDR3 has 15 amino acids. Trimming removed 0 bases at V and 3 bases at J, with 12 bases between.

The rearrangement links TRBV19 to TRBJ2-1, with TRBD2 matching 8 bases. Per the germline V gene, CDR1 is LNHDA and CDR2 is SQIVND (reference sequence). Trimming at V came to 3 bases and at J to 6 bases, leaving 7 bases not matched to a gene. This CDR3 region has 15 residues. The CDR3 DNA sequence: TGTGCCAGTAGTATGGGGAAAACTAGCGGCAATGAGCAGTTCTTC. Residues: CASSMGKTSGNEQFF.

There are many counts of this clonotype. This CDR3 reads CASSLSGELFF. In DNA form, the CDR3 reads TGTGCCAGCAGTTTGTCCGGGGAGCTGTTTTTT. J is TRBJ2-2 and V is TRBV28; no clear D. The CDR3 has 11 residues. Deletions cut 3 bases from V and 6 bases from J, with 2 bases between. Per the germline V gene, CDR1 is MDHEN and CDR2 is SYDVKM.

This sequence joins TRBV2 and TRBJ2-7; D is possibly TRBD1 (5 bases). Germline V gene sequence: CDR1 SNHLY, CDR2 FYNNEI. V lost 2 bases and J 0 bases, leaving 8 bases between the germline ends. This CDR3 has 14 residues. The CDR3 DNA sequence: TGTGCCAGCAGTGAACAGGGTGGCTCCTACGAGCAGTACTTC. Its translation: CASSEQGGSYEQYF.

The chain couples TRBV11-2 to TRBJ2-2; weak D call: TRBD2 (6 bases). V lost 4 bases and J 6 bases, leaving 15 bases between the germline ends. The CDR3 runs 15 residues. Germline loops: CDR1 SGHAT, CDR2 FQNNGV. This CDR3 reads CASSSRAGPSGELFF. The DNA of the CDR3 is TGTGCCAGCAGCTCTAGAGCGGGCCCCTCCGGGGAGCTGTTTTTT.

This rearrangement joins TRBV5-5 to TRBJ2-3; TRBD1 matches 9 bases. Trimming at V came to 2 bases and at J to 3 bases, leaving 4 bases not matched to a gene. CDR1 and CDR2 from the germline V gene are SGHKS and YYEKEE (reference sequence). The CDR3 is 15 residues long. In DNA, the CDR3 is TGTGCCAGCAGCTTCCTGACAGGGGGAACAGATACGCAGTATTTT. It codes for CASSFLTGGTDTQYF.

A note on this clonotype: This could be a read error, since a much larger clone is one nucleotide away. The V call is TRBV12-3 or TRBV12-4, the J call TRBJ1-1; the D is unclear. The CDR3 is 16 residues long. V lost 10 bases and J 5 bases, leaving 26 bases between the germline ends. In nucleotides, the CDR3 is TGTGCCAACAGCCAGAGACCAGGCAGTTCGCGAACTGAAGCTTTCTTT. Protein: CANSQRPGSSRTEAFF.

Only a few counts were recorded for this clonotype. This chain uses TRBV19 with TRBJ1-5, with D possibly being TRBD1 (5 bases). V dropped 3 bases and J dropped 9 bases, with 15 bases sitting between them. The CDR3 has 14 residues. The germline gives CDR1 LNHDA, CDR2 SQIVND (reference sequence). The CDR3 sequence is CASSIPQGRGPQHF. The CDR3 DNA is TGTGCCAGTAGTATCCCTCAGGGCCGTGGGCCCCAGCATTTT.

This chain links TRBV12-3 or TRBV12-4 with TRBJ2-7, with 11 bases matching TRBD1. J gave up 4 bases and V 5 bases, and 10 bases lay outside the gene matches. The CDR3 loop spans 16 amino acids. The chain's CDR3 is CASSLIRDRGVYEQYF. The CDR3 nucleotides read TGTGCCAGCAGTCTAATCCGGGACAGGGGGGTTTACGAGCAGTACTTC.

The J gene is TRBJ2-7, the V gene TRBV20-1, with D perhaps TRBD2 (6 bases). V lost 0 bases, J lost 0 bases, and 12 bases lay in between. This CDR3 is 15 amino acids long. Germline loops: CDR1 DFQATT, CDR2 SNEGSKA (reference sequence). The CDR3 spells CSARDSAGNSYEQYF. For the CDR3, the DNA is TGCAGTGCTAGAGATAGTGCGGGAAACTCCTACGAGCAGTACTTC.

This clonotype was recorded only once. The V gene is TRBV3-1, the J gene TRBJ2-7, with D perhaps matching TRBD2 (5 bases). The CDR3 has 16 amino acids. V lost 4 bases to trimming and J lost 7 bases, with 23 bases between them. Germline CDR1 is LGHDT and CDR2 is YNNKEL (reference sequence). CDR3 loop: CASSPQRTEFVGEQYF. The DNA of the CDR3 is TGTGCCAGCAGCCCCCAGCGGACTGAGTTCGTGGGGGAGCAGTACTTC.